The next 13 T cell receptor beta chains were all read from a single sample in a study of Tregs in tolerant kidney transplant recipients. Libraries were prepared by immunoSEQ multiplex PCR; TCRdb keeps only in-frame clonotypes and omits some of them. This sample carries approximately 45,000 clones, about 95% of them seen once, and the ten largest clones take 0.3% to 0.4%. These receptors are not linked to any known antigen. The specimen was Tregs from blood cultured with allogeneic cells. These receptors were obtained from a human donor in good health.

The rearrangement links TRBV6-5 to TRBJ1-2; D gene ambiguous. The CDR3 runs to 13 residues. CDR1 is MNHEY, CDR2 SVGAGI, per germline. The V end was cut by 0 bases, the J end by 7 bases, with 9 bases between. CDR3 nucleotide sequence: TGTGCCAGCAGTTACTCGGTCGGGAGTGGCTACACCTTC. As protein: CASSYSVGSGYTF.

V gene TRBV18 combines with J gene TRBJ2-7, with D possibly being TRBD2 (6 bases). The CDR3 runs to 14 residues. The germline V gene encodes CDR1 KGHSH and CDR2 LQKENI. Trimming shortened V by 4 bases and J by 3 bases, and 13 bases separated the two germline ends. The CDR3 region has the DNA TGTGCCAGCTCACGACGGCCGGAGGGCTACGAGCAGTACTTC. It translates to CASSRRPEGYEQYF.

This clone was counted once. The chain recombines TRBV7-9 with TRBJ1-1; 8 bases are shared with TRBD1. Per germline, CDR1 SEHNR and CDR2 FQNEAQ (reference sequence). V lost 5 bases to trimming and J lost 6 bases; unmatched junction nucleotides: 5. The CDR3 length is 13 residues. This CDR3 is CASSLQGGAEAFF. CDR3 coding DNA: TGTGCCAGCAGCCTACAGGGGGGAGCTGAAGCTTTCTTT.

The V call is TRBV19, the J call TRBJ2-7; 9 bases agree with TRBD1. The CDR3 has 15 amino acids. The germline V gene encodes CDR1 LNHDA and CDR2 SQIVND (reference sequence). V shed 4 bases, J shed 4 bases, and the junction held 8 bases outside the gene matches. The CDR3 spells CASSSLGQGFYEQYF. The CDR3 bases are TGTGCCAGTAGTAGTCTAGGACAGGGGTTTTACGAGCAGTACTTC.

The chain couples TRBV6-1 to TRBJ2-7; TRBD2 matches 13 bases. Germline assignment: CDR1 MNHNS and CDR2 SASEGT. CDR3 length: 17 residues. The junction had 8 bases not matched to a gene; V was cut back by 4 bases and J by 2 bases. The CDR3: CASSGPGLAGPAYEQYF. CDR3 in DNA: TGTGCCAGCAGTGGCCCGGGACTAGCGGGACCCGCCTACGAGCAGTACTTC.

The V call is TRBV6-5, the J call TRBJ2-7; D remains unclear. This CDR3 spans 13 amino acids. Trimming took off 6 bases at V and 1 base at J, with 10 bases between the two ends. Germline V gene lookup returns CDR1 MNHEY and CDR2 SVGAGI. CDR3 sequence (DNA): TGTGCCAGCAGGGAGCTAGTTTCCTACGAGCAGTACTTC. Translating gives CASRELVSYEQYF.

The chain carries TRBV5-1 and TRBJ2-5, with unresolved D. V lost 0 bases to trimming and J lost 4 bases, with 10 bases between them. In germline, CDR1 is SGHRS, CDR2 YFSETQ. CDR3 size: 14 residues. In DNA, the CDR3 is TGCGCCAGCAGCTTGGGGGATTCCCGAGAGACCCAGTACTTC. Translation: CASSLGDSRETQYF.

V usage is TRBV7-9 and J usage is TRBJ2-7; tentative D call: TRBD2 (6 bases). The germline CDR1 and CDR2 sequences are SEHNR and FQNEAQ (reference sequence). The CDR3 spans 14 residues. Trimming removed 3 bases at V and 4 bases at J, with 13 bases between. The CDR3 loop is CASSLSAGWYEQYF. CDR3 in DNA: TGTGCCAGCAGCTTGTCTGCGGGGTGGTACGAGCAGTACTTC. Drawing the rest from reference TRBV7-9 and TRBJ2-7, the complete variable domain is DTGVSQNPRHKITKRGQNVTFRCDPISEHNRLYWYRQTLGQGPEFLTYFQNEAQLEKSRLLSDRFSAERPKGSFSTLEIQRTEQGDSAMYLCASSLSAGWYEQYFGPGTRLTVT.

The chain is built from TRBV30 and TRBJ2-5, with D perhaps TRBD1 (6 bases). The V gene lost 5 bases and the J gene lost 4 bases, with 17 bases spanning the gap. Germline lookup yields CDR1 GTSNPN and CDR2 SVGIG (reference sequence). The CDR3 is 14 residues long. The CDR3 is CAWDVQGSRETQYF. CDR3 sequence (DNA): TGTGCCTGGGACGTCCAGGGGTCGCGAGAGACCCAGTACTTC. Full variable domain (rest looked up from reference TRBV30 and TRBJ2-5): SQTIHQWPATLVQPVGSPLSLECTVEGTSNPNLYWYRQAAGRGLQLLFYSVGIGQISSEVPQNLSASRPQDRQFILSSKKLLLSDSGFYLCAWDVQGSRETQYFGPGTRLLVL.

The chain combines TRBV5-1 with TRBJ2-1; D uncertain. CDR1 is SGHRS, CDR2 YFSETQ, per germline. This CDR3 is built from 14 residues. The germline V and J ends were trimmed by 0 bases and 3 bases, with 7 bases remaining between them. This chain's CDR3 is CASSLDLIYNEQFF. Written as DNA, the CDR3 is TGCGCCAGCAGCTTGGACCTGATCTACAATGAGCAGTTCTTC.

This clone has only one observation. V is TRBV18 and J is TRBJ2-1, with 9 positions matching TRBD2. Germline V lookup: CDR1 KGHSH, CDR2 LQKENI. Trimming at V came to 3 bases and at J to 4 bases, leaving 16 bases not matched to a gene. This CDR3 spans 19 amino acids. In DNA, the CDR3 is TGTGCCAGCTCACCCGCGGCTAGCGGGGACAAAATATTATACAATGAGCAGTTCTTC. Translation gives CASSPAASGDKILYNEQFF.

This chain links TRBV10-2 with TRBJ2-7; 14 positions agree with TRBD2. This CDR3 contains 16 residues. V was pared by 2 bases and J by 7 bases, with 7 bases of the junction left unmatched. Germline CDR1 WSHSY, CDR2 SAAADI. Written as DNA, the CDR3 is TGCGCCAGCAGTGAGCTCGGGACTAGCGGGAGTCGAGAGCAGTACTTC. This gives the protein CASSELGTSGSREQYF.

The chain has TRBV18 and TRBJ2-5; D gene ambiguous. The V gene lost 10 bases and the J gene lost 1 base, with 16 bases spanning the gap. Germline loops: CDR1 KGHSH, CDR2 LQKENI. The CDR3 runs to 14 residues. The CDR3 DNA follows: TGTGCCACAACCCCTGGGATGCCCCAAGAGACCCAGTACTTC. Protein: CATTPGMPQETQYF.